The 30 T cell receptor beta chains listed next were all sequenced from one sample in a study of control samples from healthy donors and cancer patients. The method was immunoSEQ multiplex PCR; TCRdb's version includes in-frame clones alone and lacks a portion of them. The sample consists of around 80,000 clones, roughly nine tenths of them appearing once. The sample was blood. The receptors shown here come from a man aged 50-59 years in good health.

The rearrangement uses TRBV1 and TRBJ1-3; TRBD1 was called by the table and not checked on the DNA. TRBV1 counts as a pseudogene. The CDR3 is made up of 15 amino acids. The DNA for the CDR3 is TGCACCAGCAGCCAAACAGGGGGCCGTGGAAACACCATATATTTT. This codes for CTSSQTGGRGNTIYF.

The chain combines TRBV2 with TRBJ2-6; D unclear. This CDR3 has 16 residues. CDR1 and CDR2 from the germline V gene are SNHLY and FYNNEI. The V end was cut by 0 bases, the J end by 0 bases, with 6 bases between. The CDR3 loop reads CASSEAGSSGANVLTF. CDR3 bases: TGTGCCAGCAGTGAAGCTGGCTCCTCTGGGGCCAACGTCCTGACTTTC. Based on the CDR3 plus reference TRBV2 and TRBJ2-6, the full variable domain is EPEVTQTPSHQVTQMGQEVILRCVPISNHLYFYWYRQILGQKVEFLVSFYNNEISEKSEIFDDQFSVERPDGSNFTLKIRSTKLEDSAMYFCASSEAGSSGANVLTFGAGSRLTVL.

V usage is TRBV23-1 and J usage is TRBJ2-3; D possibly corresponds to TRBD1 (7 bases). TRBV23-1 is an open reading frame whose function is uncertain. The CDR3 is 17 residues long. The V end lost 0 bases, the J end lost 2 bases, and 15 bases lay between the germline ends. CDR3 loop: CASSQSAGQTITDTQYF. The DNA for the CDR3 is TGCGCCAGCAGTCAATCGGCGGGACAGACGATCACAGATACGCAGTATTTT.

The V call is TRBV4-2, the J call TRBJ1-2, with D possibly matching TRBD1 (5 bases). The V and J ends lost 1 base and 7 bases respectively, with 13 bases between them. This CDR3 spans 14 amino acids. Germline V gene data show CDR1 as LGHNA and CDR2 as YNFKEQ. The CDR3 DNA is TGTGCCAGCAGCCAAGGGGCAGGGTGGCCTGGCTACACCTTC. As protein: CASSQGAGWPGYTF.

V is TRBV7-9 and J is TRBJ1-5; D unresolved. The germline V and J ends were trimmed by 4 bases and 7 bases, with 11 bases remaining between them. The CDR3 runs to 13 residues. From germline, CDR1 is SEHNR and CDR2 FQNEAQ (reference sequence). The CDR3 loop is CASSSEGPQPQHF. As DNA, the CDR3 is TGTGCCAGCAGCTCGGAGGGCCCGCAGCCCCAGCATTTT.

The V gene is TRBV30, the J gene TRBJ1-2; D gene unclear. With 3 bases removed from V and 3 bases from J, the gap between germline ends came to 2 bases. The germline V gene encodes CDR1 GTSNPN and CDR2 SVGIG (reference sequence). CDR3 length: 10 amino acids. The CDR3 is CAWSDYGYTF. The CDR3 region has the DNA TGTGCCTGGAGCGACTATGGCTACACCTTC.

Notes on this clone: In the same sample, other DNA sequences code for this CDR3. V gene TRBV18 combines with J gene TRBJ1-1, with 8 bases aligning to TRBD1. CDR1 and CDR2 (germline): KGHSH, LQKENI. The V gene end was trimmed by 3 bases and the J gene end by 6 bases; junction bases not matched to a gene: 6. The CDR3 contains 14 residues. Here the CDR3 reads CASSPPTGVPEAFF. CDR3 DNA: TGTGCCAGCTCACCGCCGACAGGGGTGCCTGAAGCTTTCTTT.

The gene calls are TRBV2 and TRBJ1-4; perhaps TRBD1 as D (5 bases). CDR3 size: 14 residues. From germline, CDR1 is SNHLY and CDR2 FYNNEI. The ends were cut back, 2 bases at V and 8 bases at J, with 12 bases in the middle. CDR3 residues: CASSETGRYEKLFF. CDR3 coding DNA: TGTGCCAGCAGTGAAACGGGGCGATACGAAAAACTGTTTTTT.

CDR3 protein: CASSYSPQGEHTEAFF. For the CDR3, the DNA is TGTGCCAGCAGTTACTCCCCCCAGGGGGAACACACTGAAGCTTTCTTT. The chain has TRBV6-5 and TRBJ1-1; the match to TRBD1 covers 7 bases. Per the germline V gene, CDR1 is MNHEY and CDR2 is SVGAGI. V lost 0 bases, J lost 3 bases, and 7 bases stayed unmatched. The CDR3 runs 16 residues.

This clone was detected once. V is TRBV9 and J is TRBJ1-1; 9 bases line up with TRBD1. With V trimmed by 2 bases and J by 1 base, 3 bases remained unmatched. Germline loops: CDR1 SGDLS, CDR2 YYNGEE. This CDR3 has 15 amino acids. The CDR3 spells CASSVLTGGNTEAFF. The CDR3 region has the DNA TGTGCCAGCAGCGTTCTGACAGGGGGGAACACTGAAGCTTTCTTT.

The chain links TRBV27 to TRBJ2-1, with 8 bases that match TRBD2. Trimming at V came to 4 bases and at J to 0 bases, leaving 14 bases not matched to a gene. The germline V gene encodes CDR1 MNHEY and CDR2 SMNVEV (reference sequence). The CDR3 consists of 19 residues. The CDR3 spells CASSSLGGAMSNSYNEQFF. The CDR3 DNA follows: TGTGCCAGCAGTTCGCTCGGGGGGGCCATGTCTAACTCCTACAATGAGCAGTTCTTC.

Worth noting for this clone: A junction end diverges from the germline sequence, so it may reflect a read error. This rearrangement joins TRBV20-1 to TRBJ1-2; D call uncertain. The CDR3 spans 8 residues. Germline CDR1 reads DFQATT; CDR2 reads SNEGSKA (reference sequence). CDR3 DNA: TGCAGTGCTGGCCGGGCAGACTTC. Amino acid sequence: CSAGRADF.

This chain joins TRBV9 and TRBJ1-1; D is uncertain. The ends were cut back, 2 bases at V and 4 bases at J, with 12 bases in the middle. This CDR3 comprises 14 residues. Looked up from germline, CDR1 is SGDLS and CDR2 is YYNGEE. CDR3: CASSVSGLGTEAFF. In DNA, the CDR3 is TGTGCCAGCAGCGTTTCCGGGTTGGGCACTGAAGCTTTCTTT.

The rearrangement uses TRBV18 and TRBJ2-5, with D uncertain. CDR1 KGHSH and CDR2 LQKENI come from the germline V gene. Trimming took off 2 bases at V and 3 bases at J, with 13 bases between the two ends. This CDR3 has 15 residues. CDR3 coding DNA: TGTGCCAGCTCACCATACGTACAAGGGAAAGAGACCCAGTACTTC. It codes for CASSPYVQGKETQYF.

The chain links TRBV6-1 to TRBJ1-1; D ambiguous. This CDR3 contains 14 residues. Germline V CDR1 and CDR2: MNHNS, SASEGT. Between the trimmed V and J ends, which lost 1 base and 5 bases, there was a span of 11 bases. As DNA, the CDR3 is TGTGCCAGCAGTGAAGTTTGGGTGGGGACTGAAGCTTTCTTT. It encodes CASSEVWVGTEAFF.

This clone is a singleton in its sample. This chain connects TRBV15 to TRBJ1-1; the D is unclear. Germline V gene lookup returns CDR1 LNHNV and CDR2 YYDKDF (reference sequence). The V gene lost 0 bases and the J gene lost 3 bases, with 11 bases spanning the gap. This CDR3 contains 15 residues. The CDR3 sequence: CATSRDLGVDTEAFF. Here the CDR3 DNA reads TGTGCCACCAGCAGAGATCTTGGGGTGGACACTGAAGCTTTCTTT.

J is TRBJ2-7 and V is TRBV6-5, with 7 nucleotides matching TRBD2. CDR1 and CDR2 from the germline V gene are MNHEY and SVGAGI. Losses at the gene ends were 6 bases for V and 2 bases for J; bases not matched to a gene: 7. The CDR3 has 14 amino acids. CDR3 protein: CASRIGLVAYEQYF. The CDR3 DNA reads as TGTGCCAGCAGGATCGGACTAGTCGCCTACGAGCAGTACTTC.

V gene TRBV21-1 combines with J gene TRBJ2-7; the table's D call, TRBD1, was not checked against the DNA. TRBV21-1 is designated a pseudogene. This CDR3 has 14 residues. In DNA, the CDR3 is TGTGCCAGCACCATCGGACAGGGGGTCTACGAGCAGTACTTC. It yields the protein CASTIGQGVYEQYF.

This clone appeared once. V is TRBV9 and J is TRBJ1-6; D is unclear. Trimming left V 3 bases short and J 9 bases short, with 13 bases between. Germline V gives CDR1 SGDLS, CDR2 YYNGEE. The CDR3 is made up of 14 amino acids. DNA of the CDR3: TGTGCCAGCAGCGGCGGGATTGAGGGTTCACCCCTCCACTTT. Amino acid sequence: CASSGGIEGSPLHF. Looking up the rest from reference TRBV9 and TRBJ1-6 gives the full variable domain: DSGVTQTPKHLITATGQRVTLRCSPRSGDLSVYWYQQSLDQGLQFLIQYYNGEERAKGNILERFSAQQFPDLHSELNLSSLELGDSALYFCASSGGIEGSPLHFGNGTRLTVT.

This clone was detected only once. The chain joins TRBV6-5 to TRBJ2-1; TRBD1 matches 10 bases. V lost 8 bases, J lost 7 bases, and 11 bases stayed unmatched. Germline V gene sequence: CDR1 MNHEY, CDR2 SVGAGI. This CDR3 is built from 15 residues. The CDR3 DNA reads TGTGCCAGCGGTCGGGGACAGGGGTTTGTAAATGAGCAGTTCTTC. Its protein is CASGRGQGFVNEQFF.

This chain connects TRBV5-6 to TRBJ1-2, with D possibly matching TRBD1 (5 bases). The CDR3 has 15 residues. Germline V lookup: CDR1 SGHDT, CDR2 YYEEEE. The V gene lost 4 bases and the J gene lost 5 bases, with 18 bases spanning the gap. The CDR3 region has the DNA TGTGCCAGCAGCCCGACCGGGGGGTTGGAGTATGGCTACACCTTC. It translates to CASSPTGGLEYGYTF.

V usage is TRBV5-5 and J usage is TRBJ2-5; D perhaps matches TRBD1 (6 bases). The V end lost 6 bases, the J end lost 5 bases, and 14 bases lay between the germline ends. Germline-derived CDR1 and CDR2 are SGHKS and YYEKEE (reference sequence). CDR3 length equals 13 residues. The CDR3 reads CASTTTGGETQYF. CDR3 bases: TGTGCCAGCACCACGACAGGAGGCGAGACCCAGTACTTC.

DNA for the CDR3: TGCAGCGTTGGCGAGAGGGACCTGGACAAGGAGACCCAGTACTTC. Its protein is CSVGERDLDKETQYF. J is TRBJ2-5 and V is TRBV29-1; D is possibly TRBD1 or TRBD2 (5 bases each). The CDR3 sequence is 15 residues long. Germline V gene lookup returns CDR1 SQVTM and CDR2 ANQGSEA. V was pared by 4 bases and J by 5 bases, with 20 bases between. The whole variable domain, remainder taken from reference TRBV29-1 and TRBJ2-5, is SAVISQKPSRDICQRGTSLTIQCQVDSQVTMMFWYRQQPGQSLTLIATANQGSEATYESGFVIDKFPISRPNLTFSTLTVSNMSPEDSSIYLCSVGERDLDKETQYFGPGTRLLVL.

The rearrangement joins TRBV7-8 to TRBJ2-5; D is possibly TRBD2 (5 bases). The CDR3 has 17 residues. CDR1 SGHVS and CDR2 FQNEAQ come from the germline V gene. Trimming left V 5 bases short and J 2 bases short, with 21 bases between. The CDR3 region has the DNA TGTGCCAGCAGCGTTCGACCCGTGTCGTCGGGACAAGAGACCCAGTACTTC. As protein: CASSVRPVSSGQETQYF. The complete variable domain, with remaining parts taken from reference TRBV7-8 and TRBJ2-5, reads GAGVSQSPRYKVAKRGQDVALRCDPISGHVSLFWYQQALGQGPEFLTYFQNEAQLDKSGLPSDRFFAERPEGSVSTLKIQRTQQEDSAVYLCASSVRPVSSGQETQYFGPGTRLLVL.

The V and J genes are TRBV27 and TRBJ1-5; 9 bases agree with TRBD1. The CDR3 loop spans 13 amino acids. V lost 6 bases to trimming and J lost 7 bases; unmatched junction nucleotides: 4. Germline V gene data show CDR1 as MNHEY and CDR2 as SMNVEV (reference sequence). This CDR3 is CASRDRGGQPQHF. Here the CDR3 DNA reads TGTGCCAGCAGGGACAGGGGCGGGCAGCCCCAGCATTTT.

This clone came up once. V and J are TRBV10-3 and TRBJ2-1; TRBD1 matches at 9 bases. The V and J ends lost 8 bases and 7 bases, in that order; junction bases with no gene match: 12. The CDR3 has 15 amino acids. Germline CDR1 ENHRY, CDR2 SYGVKD. In DNA, the CDR3 is TGTGCCATCCAAAGAAGTTACAGGGGGCGGAATGAGCAGTTCTTC. It encodes CAIQRSYRGRNEQFF.

The rearrangement uses TRBV19 and TRBJ1-5; 8 bases fit TRBD1. The trim removed 2 bases at V and 5 bases at J, leaving 5 bases unmatched. Germline V gives CDR1 LNHDA, CDR2 SQIVND (reference sequence). CDR3 size: 15 residues. The CDR3 bases are TGTGCCAGTAGTATATGGTCAGGGGGCGATCAGCCCCAGCATTTT. This encodes CASSIWSGGDQPQHF. The variable domain in full, completed from reference TRBV19 and TRBJ1-5, reads DGGITQSPKYLFRKEGQNVTLSCEQNLNHDAMYWYRQDPGQGLRLIYYSQIVNDFQKGDIAEGYSVSREKKESFPLTVTSAQKNPTAFYLCASSIWSGGDQPQHFGDGTRLSIL.

The rearrangement uses TRBV29-1 and TRBJ2-3; D is unclear. The CDR3 loop spans 13 amino acids. Trimming removed 7 bases from V and 1 base from J, with 12 bases in between. Germline-derived CDR1 and CDR2 are SQVTM and ANQGSEA. CDR3 region: CSAEVGGTDTQYF. The CDR3 region has the DNA TGCAGCGCCGAGGTGGGTGGCACAGATACGCAGTATTTT.

The CDR3 protein is CAWSGGRNTEAFF. The CDR3 region has the DNA TGTGCCTGGAGTGGAGGTAGGAACACTGAAGCTTTCTTT. V gene TRBV30 combines with J gene TRBJ1-1, with no clear D. This CDR3 has 13 amino acids. The V end lost 1 base, the J end lost 1 base, and 7 bases lay between the germline ends. The germline CDR1 and CDR2 sequences are GTSNPN and SVGIG (reference sequence).

The V gene is TRBV5-4, the J gene TRBJ2-3; D may be TRBD2 (7 bases). The germline V gene encodes CDR1 SGHNT and CDR2 YYREEE (reference sequence). Trimming shortened V by 1 base and J by 2 bases, and 11 bases separated the two germline ends. The CDR3 is 15 amino acids. DNA for the CDR3: TGTGCCAGCAGCTTGCGGGCGGGGGCCACAGATACGCAGTATTTT. The encoded protein is CASSLRAGATDTQYF.